In this sample, the clone carrying this T cell receptor beta chain turned up many times. Germline CDR1 is LNHNV and CDR2 is YYDKDF (reference sequence). The V gene lost 4 bases and the J gene lost 3 bases, with 13 bases spanning the gap. This CDR3 spans 15 amino acids. These data come from a study of T-cell reconstitution after alpha-beta-depleted transplantation in children. Unique molecular identifiers were built into the TCRbeta library. MiXCR was run by TCRdb on the PCR reads, yielding one entry per CDR3 protein. The data show 600,000 to 700,000 distinct CDR3 sequences, roughly 15% seen once. The TCR comes from a human donor who donated a stem cell graft to a child with acute myeloid leukemia. Specimen: PBMCs from the stem cell graft donor, collected from the stem cell graft. The rearrangement links TRBV15 to TRBJ1-5; no clear D. The CDR3 loop is CATSNQRHINQPQHF. CDR3 sequence (DNA): TGTGCCACCAGCAACCAAAGACATATCAATCAGCCCCAGCATTTT.